Listed below are T cell receptor beta chains from one sample, sequenced in a study of T cells in Graves' hyperthyroidism and ophthalmopathy. TCRdb itself ran the multiplex PCR reads through MiXCR, one entry per CDR3 protein. The table records around 800,000 distinct CDR3 sequences, 38% of them present only once. The sequenced sample was blood. The receptor set was obtained from a man younger than 35 with Graves' hyperthyroidism. Both conserved end residues are part of each CDR3. The size of a clone is reported for some rows only, either as once, few or many, or as a class for expanded clones.

J	size	V	CDR3
TRBJ1-1	.	TRBV12-3/TRBV12-4	CASILGQGNEAFF
TRBJ2-7	few	TRBV6-5	CASSWNRGSYEQYF
TRBJ1-4	.	TRBV6-5	CASSEWSGGINEKLFF
TRBJ2-7	.	TRBV12-3/TRBV12-4	CASSPGQGKSYEQYF
TRBJ2-2	.	TRBV29-1	CSLRTQGFPGELFF
TRBJ1-6	.	TRBV12-3/TRBV12-4	CASSPMGQGNNSPLHF
TRBJ2-2	.	TRBV19	CASTAGLAANTGELFF
TRBJ2-7	.	TRBV5-1	CASSPFDSLRTF
TRBJ2-3	few	TRBV29-1	CSVPAQYF
TRBJ2-7	many	TRBV19	CASSIRLAGGFEEQYF
TRBJ2-2	.	TRBV24-1	CAARSGTGNTGELFF
TRBJ1-2	.	TRBV6-6	CASSGAGTGTYGYTF
TRBJ2-6	few	TRBV4-3	CASSRGQGASGANVLTF
TRBJ1-5	.	TRBV6-6	CASSYVQGAQSQHF
TRBJ2-7	many	TRBV15	CATSRDLLRLDF
TRBJ1-5	.	TRBV7-9	CASSSDQSTGESNQPQHF
TRBJ1-3	.	TRBV6-5	CASSYQGAPGNTIYF
TRBJ1-2	few	TRBV6-5	CASSYFGPNYGYTF
TRBJ2-7	.	TRBV7-2	CASSLAMTSGRYEQYF
TRBJ2-7	.	TRBV7-9	CASSQDEQGTYEQYF
TRBJ2-7	few	TRBV5-6	CASSWHRQGSYEQYF
TRBJ1-1	.	TRBV20-1	CSARVYSRVSTTEAFF
TRBJ1-6	.	TRBV9	CATGRSYNSPLHF
TRBJ2-7	.	TRBV7-9	CASSLAGGETYEQYF
TRBJ1-1	few	TRBV4-1	CASSQVSIMNTEAFF
TRBJ2-7	.	TRBV19	CASSMPSYEQYF
TRBJ2-7	once	TRBV6-1	CASSPYGTPYEQYF
TRBJ2-7	.	TRBV29-1	CSVEEGGTGGPPDYEQYF
TRBJ1-1	once	TRBV7-8	CASSPLEQPYTEAFF
TRBJ2-5	.	TRBV15	CATSRALLDRVQETQYF
TRBJ2-7	few	TRBV9	CASSPRDRGSGEQYF
TRBJ2-7	.	TRBV6-5	CASRRTGDSYEQYF
TRBJ1-4	many	TRBV20-1	CSARERGEKLFF
TRBJ1-4	.	TRBV6-6	CASSYDLGGEKLFF
TRBJ2-7	.	TRBV10-3	CAISQQGGLYEQYF
TRBJ1-2	.	TRBV3-1	CASSQRGSTNYGYTF
TRBJ1-5	many	TRBV5-1	CASSLALPHQPQHF
TRBJ1-5	many	TRBV7-2	CASSTLGSQPQHF
TRBJ1-3	few	TRBV12-3/TRBV12-4	CASRGDTDSGNTIYF
TRBJ1-4	.	TRBV7-9	CASAHGQVEKLFF
TRBJ1-5	many	TRBV19	CASSIGANQPQHF
TRBJ1-1	.	TRBV9	CASSVDRGPAAFF
TRBJ1-2	.	TRBV12-3/TRBV12-4	CASSPARWYHGYTF
TRBJ1-1	many	TRBV9	CASSPGVNTEAFF
TRBJ2-7	.	TRBV25-1	CASSVGREGYEQYF
TRBJ2-7	.	TRBV6-1	CASKPSGTYEQYF
TRBJ1-3	many	TRBV7-9	CASSLARSGNTIYF
TRBJ2-6	few	TRBV11-2	CASSLDGPGTPGANVLTF
TRBJ2-5	few	TRBV11-2	CASSLAQFGETQYF
TRBJ1-5	many	TRBV19	CASSIERPNQPQHF
TRBJ2-7	few	TRBV7-9	CASSSIKGRPNEQYF